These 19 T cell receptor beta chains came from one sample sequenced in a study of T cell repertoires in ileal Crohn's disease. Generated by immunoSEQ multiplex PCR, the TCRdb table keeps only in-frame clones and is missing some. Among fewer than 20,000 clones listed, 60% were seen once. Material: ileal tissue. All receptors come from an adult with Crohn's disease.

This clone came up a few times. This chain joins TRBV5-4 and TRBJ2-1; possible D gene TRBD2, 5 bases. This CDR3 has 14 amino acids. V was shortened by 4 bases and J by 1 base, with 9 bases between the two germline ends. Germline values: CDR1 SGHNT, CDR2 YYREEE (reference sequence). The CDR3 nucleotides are TGTGCCAGCAGCGGAAGCGGTTCCTACAATGAGCAGTTCTTC. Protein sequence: CASSGSGSYNEQFF.

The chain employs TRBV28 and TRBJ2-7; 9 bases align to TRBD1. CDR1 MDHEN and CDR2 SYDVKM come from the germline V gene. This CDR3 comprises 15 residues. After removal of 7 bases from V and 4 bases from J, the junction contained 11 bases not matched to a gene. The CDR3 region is CASNPPGTGLYEQYF. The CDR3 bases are TGTGCCAGCAACCCGCCGGGGACAGGGCTTTACGAGCAGTACTTC.

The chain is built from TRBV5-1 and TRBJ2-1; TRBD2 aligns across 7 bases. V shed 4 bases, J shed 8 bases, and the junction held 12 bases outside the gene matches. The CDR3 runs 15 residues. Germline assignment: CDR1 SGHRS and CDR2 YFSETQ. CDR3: CASSPPGLKRDEQFF. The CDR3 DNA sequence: TGCGCCAGCAGCCCCCCGGGACTAAAGCGGGATGAGCAGTTCTTC.

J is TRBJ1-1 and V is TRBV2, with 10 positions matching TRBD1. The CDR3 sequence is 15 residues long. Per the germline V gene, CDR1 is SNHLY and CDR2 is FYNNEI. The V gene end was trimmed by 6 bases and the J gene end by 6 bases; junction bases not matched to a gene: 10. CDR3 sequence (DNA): TGTGCCAGCAGGGGGACAGGGGCGAGGGTGGCTGAAGCTTTCTTT. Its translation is CASRGTGARVAEAFF.

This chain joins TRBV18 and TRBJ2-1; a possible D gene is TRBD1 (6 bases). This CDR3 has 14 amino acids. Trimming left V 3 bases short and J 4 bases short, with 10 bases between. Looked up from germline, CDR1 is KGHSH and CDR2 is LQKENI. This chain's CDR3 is CASSPTTGYNEQFF. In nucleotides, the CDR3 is TGTGCCAGCTCACCCACGACAGGTTACAATGAGCAGTTCTTC.

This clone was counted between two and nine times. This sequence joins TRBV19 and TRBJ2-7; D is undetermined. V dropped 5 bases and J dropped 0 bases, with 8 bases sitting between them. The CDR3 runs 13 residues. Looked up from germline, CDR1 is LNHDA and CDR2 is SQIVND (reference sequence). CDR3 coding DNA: TGTGCCAGTAGTGGCTCCATCTCCTACGAGCAGTACTTC. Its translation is CASSGSISYEQYF. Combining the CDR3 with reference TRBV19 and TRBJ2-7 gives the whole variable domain DGGITQSPKYLFRKEGQNVTLSCEQNLNHDAMYWYRQDPGQGLRLIYYSQIVNDFQKGDIAEGYSVSREKKESFPLTVTSAQKNPTAFYLCASSGSISYEQYFGPGTRLTVT.

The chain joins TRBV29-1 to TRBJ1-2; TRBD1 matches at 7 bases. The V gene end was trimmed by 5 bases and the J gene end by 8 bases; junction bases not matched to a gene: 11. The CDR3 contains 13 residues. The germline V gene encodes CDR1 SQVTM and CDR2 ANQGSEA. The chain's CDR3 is CSVPVRGIEGYTF. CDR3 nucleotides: TGCAGCGTTCCCGTCAGGGGGATCGAGGGCTACACCTTC.

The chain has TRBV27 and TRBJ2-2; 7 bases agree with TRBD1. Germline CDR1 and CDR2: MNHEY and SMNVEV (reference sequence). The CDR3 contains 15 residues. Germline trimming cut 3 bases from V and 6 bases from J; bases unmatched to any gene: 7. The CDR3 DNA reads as TGTGCCAGCAGTTTGACAGGGCGAGTTGCCGGGGAGCTGTTTTTT. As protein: CASSLTGRVAGELFF.

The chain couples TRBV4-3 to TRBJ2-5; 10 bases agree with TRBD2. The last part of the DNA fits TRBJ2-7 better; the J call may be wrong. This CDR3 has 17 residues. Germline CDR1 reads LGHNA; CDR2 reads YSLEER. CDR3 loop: CASSQDWRLAGEVEQYF. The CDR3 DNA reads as TGCGCCAGCAGCCAAGATTGGAGGCTAGCGGGAGAGGTCGAGCAGTACTTC.

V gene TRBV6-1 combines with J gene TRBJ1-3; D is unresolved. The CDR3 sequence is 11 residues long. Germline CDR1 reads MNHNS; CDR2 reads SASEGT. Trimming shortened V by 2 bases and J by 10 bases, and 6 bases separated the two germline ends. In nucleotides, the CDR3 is TGTGCCAGCAGTGAAACCCGGACCATATATTTT. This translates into CASSETRTIYF.

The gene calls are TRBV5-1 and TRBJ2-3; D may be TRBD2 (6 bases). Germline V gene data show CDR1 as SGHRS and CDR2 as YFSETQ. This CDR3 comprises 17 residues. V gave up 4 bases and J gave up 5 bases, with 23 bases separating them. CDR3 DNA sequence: TGCGCCAGCAGCCCATATCTAGCTGCCGCGGGAAAAGATACGCAGTATTTT. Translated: CASSPYLAAAGKDTQYF.

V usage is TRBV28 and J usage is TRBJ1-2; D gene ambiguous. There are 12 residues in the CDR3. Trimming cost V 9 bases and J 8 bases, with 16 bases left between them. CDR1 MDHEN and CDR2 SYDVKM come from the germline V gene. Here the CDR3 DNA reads TGTGCCAGTGGTTCGCGGTCGCGGGGCTACACCTTC. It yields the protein CASGSRSRGYTF.

CDR3 bases: TGTGCCAGCACCCCAGCGGGAGGCAAAGAGACCCAGTACTTC. This codes for CASTPAGGKETQYF. V gene TRBV2 combines with J gene TRBJ2-5; TRBD2 matches at 9 bases. The CDR3 is made up of 14 amino acids. V lost 7 bases to trimming and J lost 3 bases; unmatched junction nucleotides: 6. CDR1 is SNHLY and CDR2 is FYNNEI in the germline V gene.

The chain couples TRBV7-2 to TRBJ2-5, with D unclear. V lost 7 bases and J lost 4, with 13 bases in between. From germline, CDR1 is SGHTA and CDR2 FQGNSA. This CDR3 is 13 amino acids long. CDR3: CASTPGLRETQYF. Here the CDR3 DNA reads TGTGCCAGCACCCCCGGGTTGCGAGAGACCCAGTACTTC.

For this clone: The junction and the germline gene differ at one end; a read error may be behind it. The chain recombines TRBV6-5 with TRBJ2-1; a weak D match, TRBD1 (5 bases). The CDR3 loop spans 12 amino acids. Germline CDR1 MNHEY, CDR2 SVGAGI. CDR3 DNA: TGTGCCAGCAGTGGGTCTACGGAACGGACAATCTTC. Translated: CASSGSTERTIF.

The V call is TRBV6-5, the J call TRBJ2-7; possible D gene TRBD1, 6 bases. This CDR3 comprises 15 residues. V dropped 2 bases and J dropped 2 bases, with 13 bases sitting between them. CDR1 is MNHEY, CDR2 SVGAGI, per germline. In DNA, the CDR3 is TGTGCCAGCAGTTACGATTGGACAGCTGCCTACGAGCAGTACTTC. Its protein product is CASSYDWTAAYEQYF.

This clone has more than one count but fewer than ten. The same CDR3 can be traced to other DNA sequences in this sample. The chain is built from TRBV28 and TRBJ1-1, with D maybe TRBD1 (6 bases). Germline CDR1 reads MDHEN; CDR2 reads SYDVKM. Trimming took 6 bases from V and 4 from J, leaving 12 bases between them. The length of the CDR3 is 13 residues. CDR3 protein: CASSSTGITEAFF. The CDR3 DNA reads TGTGCCAGCAGCTCTACAGGGATCACTGAAGCTTTCTTT.

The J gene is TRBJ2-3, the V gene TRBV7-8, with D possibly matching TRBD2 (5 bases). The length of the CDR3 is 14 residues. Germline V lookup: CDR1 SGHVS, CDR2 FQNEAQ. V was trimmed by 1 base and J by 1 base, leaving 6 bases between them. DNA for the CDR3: TGTGCCAGCAGCTTAGGTAGCGGCACAGATACGCAGTATTTT. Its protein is CASSLGSGTDTQYF. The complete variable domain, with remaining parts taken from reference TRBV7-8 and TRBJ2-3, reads GAGVSQSPRYKVAKRGQDVALRCDPISGHVSLFWYQQALGQGPEFLTYFQNEAQLDKSGLPSDRFFAERPEGSVSTLKIQRTQQEDSAVYLCASSLGSGTDTQYFGPGTRLTVL.

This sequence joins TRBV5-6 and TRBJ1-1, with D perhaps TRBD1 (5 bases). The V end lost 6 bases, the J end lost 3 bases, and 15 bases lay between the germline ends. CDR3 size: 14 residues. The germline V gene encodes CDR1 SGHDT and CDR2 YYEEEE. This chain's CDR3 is CASKLRGMDTEAFF. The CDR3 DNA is TGTGCCAGCAAGTTGCGGGGGATGGACACTGAAGCTTTCTTT.